This passage covers 12 T cell receptor beta chains from one sample sequenced in a study of CXCR3-negative and CXCR3-positive naive CD8 T cells. UMI labels and 5' RACE were used to prepare the TRB cDNA libraries. TCRdb reprocessed the 5' RACE reads, keeping one entry per CDR3 protein, no DNA. In total, the table holds tens of thousands of distinct CDR3 sequences. The specimen was naive CXCR3- CD8+ T cells from blood. As for subset: CD45RO-CCR7+CD27+CD95- naive CD8+ T cells lacking CXCR3 (TNR3-). These receptors originate from a human donor in good health. Some clones in this sample may be carry-over from other donors' samples.

V usage is TRBV27 and J usage is TRBJ2-5; checking the TCRdb D call of TRBD2 is not possible without DNA. The germline V gene has CDR1 MNHEY and CDR2 SMNVEV (reference sequence). The CDR3 has 15 residues. The CDR3 sequence: CASSLSSSLIETQYF.

This chain uses TRBV19 with TRBJ2-7; TCRdb calls TRBD1, which cannot be checked without DNA. The CDR3 has 13 amino acids. Germline V CDR1 and CDR2: LNHDA, SQIVND (reference sequence). The CDR3 loop is CASSPGHSYEQYF.

J is TRBJ1-5 and V is TRBV12-3 or TRBV12-4. This CDR3 spans 15 amino acids. CDR3: CASSFIGVTNQPQHF.

The CDR3 is CASGTGKTGELFF. The J gene is TRBJ2-2, the V gene TRBV12-3 or TRBV12-4; the TCRdb D gene call, TRBD1, has no DNA to confirm it. This CDR3 spans 13 amino acids.

The J gene is TRBJ1-5, the V gene TRBV9; the D call from TCRdb, TRBD1, cannot be confirmed without DNA. The CDR3 is 15 residues long. Germline CDR1 reads SGDLS; CDR2 reads YYNGEE. CDR3: CASSTTGSSNQPQHF.

The CDR3 loop reads CASVGGHFNQPQHF. The gene calls are TRBV28 and TRBJ1-5; absent DNA, TCRdb's TRBD1 call cannot be checked. The CDR3 is made up of 14 amino acids. Per germline, CDR1 MDHEN and CDR2 SYDVKM.

The rearrangement joins TRBV9 to TRBJ2-7; TCRdb's D call, TRBD2, is unchecked because there is no DNA. CDR1 and CDR2 from the germline V gene are SGDLS and YYNGEE. This CDR3 is built from 14 residues. CDR3 protein: CASSAGGALYEQYF.

The V and J genes are TRBV20-1 and TRBJ1-3; absent DNA, TCRdb's TRBD1 call cannot be checked. CDR1 and CDR2 (germline): DFQATT, SNEGSKA (reference sequence). The CDR3 spans 15 residues. The CDR3: CSASVPGAYGNTIYF.

The genes are TRBV12-3 or TRBV12-4 and TRBJ2-3; there is no DNA to check the TCRdb D call of TRBD1. The CDR3 runs 15 residues. CDR3 sequence: CASRRGWSSTDTQYF.

The chain employs TRBV4-3 and TRBJ1-2; TCRdb's D call, TRBD1, is unchecked because there is no DNA. From germline, CDR1 is LGHNA and CDR2 YSLEER. The CDR3 consists of 16 residues. The CDR3 protein is CASSQDPRGSDYGYTF.

The gene calls are TRBV29-1 and TRBJ2-6; TCRdb outputs TRBD1, but without DNA this stays unchecked. CDR1 and CDR2 (germline): SQVTM, ANQGSEA. The CDR3 is made up of 17 amino acids. CDR3 residues: CSVEGGGGTAGANVLTF. Based on the CDR3 plus reference TRBV29-1 and TRBJ2-6, the full variable domain is SAVISQKPSRDICQRGTSLTIQCQVDSQVTMMFWYRQQPGQSLTLIATANQGSEATYESGFVIDKFPISRPNLTFSTLTVSNMSPEDSSIYLCSVEGGGGTAGANVLTFGAGSRLTVL.

The chain has TRBV25-1 and TRBJ2-7. Germline V gene sequence: CDR1 MGHDK, CDR2 SYGVNS. The length of the CDR3 is 12 residues. CDR3 residues: CASSQSAYEQYF.